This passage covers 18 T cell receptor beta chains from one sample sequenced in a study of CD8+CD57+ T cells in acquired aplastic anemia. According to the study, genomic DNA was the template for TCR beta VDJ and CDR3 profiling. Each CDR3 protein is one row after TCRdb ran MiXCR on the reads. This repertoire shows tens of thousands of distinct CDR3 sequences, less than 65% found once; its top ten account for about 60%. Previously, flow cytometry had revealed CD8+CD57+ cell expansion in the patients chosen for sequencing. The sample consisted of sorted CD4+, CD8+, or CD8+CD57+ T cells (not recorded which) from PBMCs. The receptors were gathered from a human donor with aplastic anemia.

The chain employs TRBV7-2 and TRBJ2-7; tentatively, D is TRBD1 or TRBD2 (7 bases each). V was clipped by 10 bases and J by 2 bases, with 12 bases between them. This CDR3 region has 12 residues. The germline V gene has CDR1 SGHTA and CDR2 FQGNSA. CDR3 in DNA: TGTGCCACCAGGGGGGGGGCCTACGAGCAGTACTTC. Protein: CATRGGAYEQYF.

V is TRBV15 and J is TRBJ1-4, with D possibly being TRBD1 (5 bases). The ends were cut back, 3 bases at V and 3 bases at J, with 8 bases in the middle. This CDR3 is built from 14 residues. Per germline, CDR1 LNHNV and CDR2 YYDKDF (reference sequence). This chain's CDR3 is CATSSRGPNEKLFF. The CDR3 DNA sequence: TGTGCCACCAGCAGTCGGGGCCCTAATGAAAAACTGTTTTTT.

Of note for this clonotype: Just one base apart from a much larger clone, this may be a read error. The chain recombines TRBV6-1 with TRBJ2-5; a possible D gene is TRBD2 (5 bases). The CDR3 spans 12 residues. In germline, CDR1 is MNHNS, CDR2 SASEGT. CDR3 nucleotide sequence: TGTACCAGCAGTGACCTACCGAGGGAGCAGTACTTC. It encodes CTSSDLPREQYF.

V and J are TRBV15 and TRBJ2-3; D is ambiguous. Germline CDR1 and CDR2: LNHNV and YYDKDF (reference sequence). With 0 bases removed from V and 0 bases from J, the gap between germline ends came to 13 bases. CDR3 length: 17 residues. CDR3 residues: CATSRDRNSPSTDTQYF. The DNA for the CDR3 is TGTGCCACCAGCAGAGATCGTAACAGCCCTAGCACAGATACGCAGTATTTT. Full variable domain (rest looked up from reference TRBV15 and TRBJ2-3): DAMVIQNPRYQVTQFGKPVTLSCSQTLNHNVMYWYQQKSSQAPKLLFHYYDKDFNNEADTPDNFQSRRPNTSFCFLDIRSPGLGDTAMYLCATSRDRNSPSTDTQYFGPGTRLTVL.

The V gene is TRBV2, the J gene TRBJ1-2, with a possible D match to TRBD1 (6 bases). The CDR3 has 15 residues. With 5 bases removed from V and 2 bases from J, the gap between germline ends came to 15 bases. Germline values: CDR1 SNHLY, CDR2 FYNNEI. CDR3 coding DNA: TGTGCCAGCAGTCGAACCAGGGGAGAAAACTATGGCTACACCTTC. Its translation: CASSRTRGENYGYTF.

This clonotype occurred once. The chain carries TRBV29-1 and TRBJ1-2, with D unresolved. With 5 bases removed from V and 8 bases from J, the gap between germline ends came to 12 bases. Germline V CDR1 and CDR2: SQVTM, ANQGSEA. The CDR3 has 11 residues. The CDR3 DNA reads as TGCAGCGTTACTACGCCCCAAGGCTACACCTTC. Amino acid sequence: CSVTTPQGYTF.

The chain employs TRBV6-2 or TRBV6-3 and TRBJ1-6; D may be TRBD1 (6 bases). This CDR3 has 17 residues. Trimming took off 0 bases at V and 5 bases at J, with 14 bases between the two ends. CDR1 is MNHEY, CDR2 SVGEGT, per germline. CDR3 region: CASSYSGGTRNNSPLHF. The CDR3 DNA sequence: TGTGCCAGCAGTTACTCGGGGGGGACACGGAATAATTCACCCCTCCACTTT.

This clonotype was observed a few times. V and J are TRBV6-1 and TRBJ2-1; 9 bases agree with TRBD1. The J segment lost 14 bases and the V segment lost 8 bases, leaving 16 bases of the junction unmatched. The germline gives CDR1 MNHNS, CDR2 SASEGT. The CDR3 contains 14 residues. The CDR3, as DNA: TGTGCCAGCCTGGACAGGGGTATGTCTTACCGGGAGTTCTTC. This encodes CASLDRGMSYREFF.

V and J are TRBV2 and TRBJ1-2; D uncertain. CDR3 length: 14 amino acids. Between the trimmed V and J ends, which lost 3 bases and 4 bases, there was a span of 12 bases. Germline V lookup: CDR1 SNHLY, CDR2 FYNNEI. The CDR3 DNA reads TGTGCCAGCAGTGACGCGGGAGCAACCTATGGCTACACCTTC. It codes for CASSDAGATYGYTF.

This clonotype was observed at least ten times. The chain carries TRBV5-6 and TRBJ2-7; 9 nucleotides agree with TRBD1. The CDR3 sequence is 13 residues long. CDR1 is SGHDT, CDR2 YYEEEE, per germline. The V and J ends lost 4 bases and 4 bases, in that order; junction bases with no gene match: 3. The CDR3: CASSQTGGYEQYF. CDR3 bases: TGTGCCAGCAGCCAGACAGGGGGTTACGAGCAGTACTTC. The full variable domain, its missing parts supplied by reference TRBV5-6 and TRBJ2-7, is DAGVTQSPTHLIKTRGQQVTLRCSPKSGHDTVSWYQQALGQGPQFIFQYYEEEERQRGNFPDRFSGHQFPNYSSELNVNALLLGDSALYLCASSQTGGYEQYFGPGTRLTVT.

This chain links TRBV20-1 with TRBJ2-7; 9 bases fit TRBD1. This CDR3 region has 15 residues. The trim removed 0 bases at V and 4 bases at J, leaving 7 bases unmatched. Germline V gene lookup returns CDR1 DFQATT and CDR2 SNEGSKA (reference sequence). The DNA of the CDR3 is TGCAGTGCTAGAGATCAAGACAGGGGGATTTACGAGCAGTACTTC. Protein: CSARDQDRGIYEQYF.

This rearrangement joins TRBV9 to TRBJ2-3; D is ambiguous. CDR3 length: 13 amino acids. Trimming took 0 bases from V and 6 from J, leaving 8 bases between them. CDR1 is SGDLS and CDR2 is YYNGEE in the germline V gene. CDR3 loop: CASSVEVGDTQYF. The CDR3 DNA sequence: TGTGCCAGCAGCGTAGAAGTAGGGGATACGCAGTATTTT.

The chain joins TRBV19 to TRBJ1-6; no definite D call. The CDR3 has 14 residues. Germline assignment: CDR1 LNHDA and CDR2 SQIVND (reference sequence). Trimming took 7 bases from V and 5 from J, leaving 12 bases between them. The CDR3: CASNGQADNSPLHF. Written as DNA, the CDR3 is TGTGCCAGTAACGGGCAGGCGGATAATTCACCCCTCCACTTT.

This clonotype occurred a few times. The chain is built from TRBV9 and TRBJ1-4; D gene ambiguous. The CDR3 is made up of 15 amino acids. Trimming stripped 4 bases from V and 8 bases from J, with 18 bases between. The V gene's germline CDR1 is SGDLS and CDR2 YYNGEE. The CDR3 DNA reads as TGTGCCAGCAGCCGACGGGCCAGTCCAGGAGAAAAACTGTTTTTT. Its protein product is CASSRRASPGEKLFF. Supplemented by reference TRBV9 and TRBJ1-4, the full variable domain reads DSGVTQTPKHLITATGQRVTLRCSPRSGDLSVYWYQQSLDQGLQFLIQYYNGEERAKGNILERFSAQQFPDLHSELNLSSLELGDSALYFCASSRRASPGEKLFFGSGTQLSVL.

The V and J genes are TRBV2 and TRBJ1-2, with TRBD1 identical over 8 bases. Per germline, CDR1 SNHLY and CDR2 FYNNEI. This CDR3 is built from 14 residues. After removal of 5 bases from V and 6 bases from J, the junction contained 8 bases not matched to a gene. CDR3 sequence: CASSYNRGSDGYTF. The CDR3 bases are TGTGCCAGCAGTTACAACAGGGGGTCGGATGGCTACACCTTC.

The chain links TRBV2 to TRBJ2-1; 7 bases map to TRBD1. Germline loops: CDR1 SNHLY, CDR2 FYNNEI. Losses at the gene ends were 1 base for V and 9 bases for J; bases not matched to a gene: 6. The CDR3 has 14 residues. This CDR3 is CASSEDPGTAEQFF. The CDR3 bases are TGTGCCAGCAGTGAAGACCCCGGGACAGCTGAGCAGTTCTTC. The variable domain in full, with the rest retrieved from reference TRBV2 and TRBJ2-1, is EPEVTQTPSHQVTQMGQEVILRCVPISNHLYFYWYRQILGQKVEFLVSFYNNEISEKSEIFDDQFSVERPDGSNFTLKIRSTKLEDSAMYFCASSEDPGTAEQFFGPGTRLTVL.

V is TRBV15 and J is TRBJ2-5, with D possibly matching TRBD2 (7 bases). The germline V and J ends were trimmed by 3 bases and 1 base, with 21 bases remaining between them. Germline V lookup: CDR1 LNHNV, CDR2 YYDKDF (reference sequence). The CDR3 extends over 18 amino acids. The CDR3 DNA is TGTGCCACCAGCAGCATAGGGGGGGGCCAGGAGATCCAAGAGACCCAGTACTTC. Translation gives CATSSIGGGQEIQETQYF.

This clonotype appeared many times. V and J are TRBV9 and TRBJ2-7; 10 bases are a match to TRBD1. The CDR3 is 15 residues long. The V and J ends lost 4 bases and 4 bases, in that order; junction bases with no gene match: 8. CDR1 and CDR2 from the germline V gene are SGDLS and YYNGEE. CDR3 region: CASSPPGQGGYEQYF. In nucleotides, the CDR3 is TGTGCCAGCAGCCCACCCGGACAGGGGGGATACGAGCAGTACTTC.